The 25 T cell receptor beta chains listed next were all sequenced from one sample in a study of cytomegalovirus exposure and HLA in healthy donors. PCR amplification relied on 60 Vbeta primers (plus 13 Jbeta primers). Clones were read by immunoSEQ multiplex PCR, and TCRdb kept only the in-frame ones, dropping some. The ten most abundant clones cover around 4% of a sample with over 55,000 clones. The specimen sequenced was PBMCs. The receptors derive from a male donor in good health and CMV-seronegative.

The chain carries TRBV19 and TRBJ1-5; TRBD1 might be the D (5 bases). The germline gives CDR1 LNHDA, CDR2 SQIVND (reference sequence). The CDR3 has 12 residues. The V end was cut by 9 bases, the J end by 2 bases, with 8 bases between. This CDR3 reads CASRVGNQPQHF. The CDR3 DNA follows: TGTGCCAGCAGGGTTGGCAATCAGCCCCAGCATTTT. The full variable domain, completed using reference TRBV19 and TRBJ1-5, is DGGITQSPKYLFRKEGQNVTLSCEQNLNHDAMYWYRQDPGQGLRLIYYSQIVNDFQKGDIAEGYSVSREKKESFPLTVTSAQKNPTAFYLCASRVGNQPQHFGDGTRLSIL.

The chain carries TRBV4-2 and TRBJ2-7; a weak D match, TRBD2 (5 bases). CDR1 is LGHNA, CDR2 YNFKEQ, per germline. There are 14 residues in the CDR3. V lost 1 base and J lost 6, with 13 bases in between. The CDR3 spells CASSQGWRSSEQYF. The CDR3 bases are TGTGCCAGCAGCCAAGGCTGGAGGTCGAGCGAGCAGTACTTC.

The V gene is TRBV4-1, the J gene TRBJ1-4; D might be TRBD1 (6 bases). CDR1 and CDR2 (germline): MGHRA, YSYEKL. Trimming took 0 bases from V and 5 from J, leaving 13 bases between them. There are 16 residues in the CDR3. The CDR3 nucleotides are TGCGCCAGCAGCCAAGACCCGCCAGGGGTGAATGAAAAACTGTTTTTT. This gives the protein CASSQDPPGVNEKLFF.

The rearrangement joins TRBV30 to TRBJ2-6, with a weak D call TRBD2 (7 bases). V lost 8 bases to trimming and J lost 2 bases, with 16 bases between them. This CDR3 has 15 residues. CDR1 is GTSNPN and CDR2 is SVGIG in the germline V gene (reference sequence). As DNA, the CDR3 is TGTGCCGGGGGGGGCCGGGGCGCTGGGGCCAACGTCCTGACTTTC. It yields the protein CAGGGRGAGANVLTF.

As regards this clone: The junction does not match germline at one end; this may be a read error. The rearrangement joins TRBV9 to TRBJ2-3; D is perhaps TRBD2 (6 bases). The CDR3 covers 16 residues. Germline values: CDR1 SGDLS, CDR2 YYNGEE. CDR3 nucleotide sequence: TGTGCCAGCAGCGTACGGGCGGGGTCACGCACAGATAAGCAGTATTTT. Protein: CASSVRAGSRTDKQYF.

The chain combines TRBV19 with TRBJ1-2; 9 nucleotides agree with TRBD1. Germline CDR1 LNHDA, CDR2 SQIVND (reference sequence). V was pared by 7 bases and J by 4 bases, with 10 bases of the junction left unmatched. CDR3 length equals 15 residues. CDR3 DNA: TGTGCCAGTACCGTCCCGGGACAGGGACCCTATGGCTACACCTTC. Protein: CASTVPGQGPYGYTF.

V gene TRBV6-4 combines with J gene TRBJ1-1; tentative D call: TRBD1 (6 bases). Trimming removed 0 bases at V and 5 bases at J, with 13 bases between. Germline CDR1 reads MRHNA; CDR2 reads SNTAGT. The CDR3 length is 15 residues. CDR3 sequence: CASSDSKQGRTEAFF. DNA of the CDR3: TGTGCCAGCAGTGACTCGAAGCAGGGGCGGACTGAAGCTTTCTTT.

The rearrangement joins TRBV29-1 to TRBJ2-7; TRBD2 agrees at 9 bases. Germline assignment: CDR1 SQVTM and CDR2 ANQGSEA. Losses at the gene ends were 5 bases for V and 2 bases for J; bases not matched to a gene: 7. The CDR3 is made up of 14 amino acids. In DNA form, the CDR3 reads TGCAGCGTTTCCTCTAGCGGGGACGCCTACGAGCAGTACTTC. Translated, it gives CSVSSSGDAYEQYF.

V gene TRBV9 combines with J gene TRBJ2-2; 7 positions agree with TRBD2. CDR1 is SGDLS and CDR2 is YYNGEE in the germline V gene. The V and J ends lost 2 bases and 5 bases, in that order; junction bases with no gene match: 3. This CDR3 is 14 amino acids long. CDR3 DNA sequence: TGTGCCAGCAGCGTCCGAGCGGGAACCGGGGAGCTGTTTTTT. It encodes CASSVRAGTGELFF.

The rearrangement links TRBV6-5 to TRBJ1-1; TRBD1 agrees at 7 bases. The CDR3 spans 15 residues. Per the germline V gene, CDR1 is MNHEY and CDR2 is SVGAGI. V lost 2 bases to trimming and J lost 3 bases; unmatched junction nucleotides: 6. The chain's CDR3 is CASSYGNRGDTEAFF. The CDR3 DNA sequence: TGTGCCAGCAGTTACGGGAACAGGGGTGACACTGAAGCTTTCTTT.

The CDR3: CASSQTGNSPLHF. As DNA, the CDR3 is TGTGCCAGCAGCCAAACAGGGAATTCACCCCTCCACTTT. The rearrangement links TRBV14 to TRBJ1-6, with a weak D call TRBD1 (6 bases). V lost 2 bases and J lost 7, with 6 bases in between. Per the germline V gene, CDR1 is SGHDN and CDR2 is FVKESK. This CDR3 has 13 residues.

The J gene is TRBJ1-2, the V gene TRBV7-8, with D maybe TRBD1 (5 bases). Trimming pared 1 base from V and 0 bases from J, leaving 9 bases between. The CDR3 is made up of 15 amino acids. Germline CDR1 and CDR2: SGHVS and FQNEAQ. CDR3 coding DNA: TGTGCCAGCAGCTTAGAGGACACCCCTAACTATGGCTACACCTTC. It yields the protein CASSLEDTPNYGYTF. Together with reference TRBV7-8 and TRBJ1-2, the CDR3 gives the full variable domain: GAGVSQSPRYKVAKRGQDVALRCDPISGHVSLFWYQQALGQGPEFLTYFQNEAQLDKSGLPSDRFFAERPEGSVSTLKIQRTQQEDSAVYLCASSLEDTPNYGYTFGSGTRLTVV.

The chain has TRBV18 and TRBJ2-5, with TRBD2 matching over 8 bases. CDR3 size: 14 residues. The V segment lost 8 bases and the J segment 4 bases; nucleotides outside the gene matches: 9. CDR1 is KGHSH and CDR2 is LQKENI in the germline V gene. CDR3 bases: TGTGCCAGCCTGCTGGGGCTAGCGGGAGAGACCCAGTACTTC. Translating it yields CASLLGLAGETQYF.

V gene TRBV28 combines with J gene TRBJ1-5, with a weak D call TRBD1 (6 bases). Trimming cost V 2 bases and J 2 bases, with 16 bases left between them. CDR3 size: 17 residues. The V gene's germline CDR1 is MDHEN and CDR2 SYDVKM. CDR3 nucleotide sequence: TGTGCCAGCAGTTTAAGGGGGTTTAGCTCTGGCAATCAGCCCCAGCATTTT. This gives the protein CASSLRGFSSGNQPQHF.

Here the CDR3 DNA reads TGTGCCAGCAGCCCGTCAGGACAGGTGGAGACCCAGTACTTC. Its translation is CASSPSGQVETQYF. This sequence joins TRBV9 and TRBJ2-5; TRBD1 matches 7 bases. The germline gives CDR1 SGDLS, CDR2 YYNGEE. Germline trimming cut 4 bases from V and 5 bases from J; bases unmatched to any gene: 8. This CDR3 has 14 residues.

The rearrangement links TRBV28 to TRBJ2-7; 8 positions agree with TRBD2. The CDR3 consists of 12 residues. With 7 bases clipped from V and 5 bases from J, the junction kept 4 bases outside the gene matches. Germline assignment: CDR1 MDHEN and CDR2 SYDVKM. The CDR3, as DNA: TGTGCCAGCACGGGAGGGCGCGACGAGCAGTACTTC. Protein: CASTGGRDEQYF.

V gene TRBV29-1 combines with J gene TRBJ1-1; D gene ambiguous. In germline, CDR1 is SQVTM, CDR2 ANQGSEA. The CDR3 is 11 amino acids. Trimming cost V 8 bases and J 1 base, with 8 bases left between them. For the CDR3, the DNA is TGCAGCACCGGGTGGAACACTGAAGCTTTCTTT. Translating gives CSTGWNTEAFF.

This chain connects TRBV7-8 to TRBJ2-3, with D possibly matching TRBD2 (5 bases). Germline-derived CDR1 and CDR2 are SGHVS and FQNEAQ. This CDR3 has 16 residues. V lost 3 bases and J 0 bases, leaving 13 bases between the germline ends. CDR3 loop: CASSFSRGESTDTQYF. In DNA, the CDR3 is TGTGCCAGCAGCTTCTCTCGGGGAGAAAGCACAGATACGCAGTATTTT.

The chain uses TRBV6-1 and TRBJ1-5; D is uncertain. This CDR3 region has 16 residues. The V and J ends lost 0 bases and 3 bases respectively, with 12 bases between them. CDR1 and CDR2 from the germline V gene are MNHNS and SASEGT. The CDR3 coding sequence is TGTGCCAGCAGTGAAGCAGCGGCCGTCCCCAATCAGCCCCAGCATTTT. Protein product: CASSEAAAVPNQPQHF.

The V and J genes are TRBV27 and TRBJ2-7; 9 bases map to TRBD1. The CDR3 contains 14 residues. CDR1 and CDR2 (germline): MNHEY, SMNVEV (reference sequence). V shed 8 bases and J 3 bases; nucleotides not matched to a gene: 8. CDR3 region: CASHPQGAYYEQYF. CDR3 nucleotides: TGTGCCAGCCACCCACAGGGGGCCTACTACGAGCAGTACTTC.

The chain recombines TRBV7-2 with TRBJ2-3, with 7 bases fitting TRBD2. V lost 7 bases and J lost 2; bases outside the gene matches: 6. The CDR3 totals 14 residues. Germline V gene lookup returns CDR1 SGHTA and CDR2 FQGNSA. The CDR3 sequence: CASTPGGNTDTQYF. The CDR3 bases are TGTGCCAGCACCCCGGGGGGAAACACAGATACGCAGTATTTT.

V usage is TRBV7-3 and J usage is TRBJ2-1; D may be TRBD1 (6 bases). V lost 5 bases and J 7 bases, leaving 15 bases between the germline ends. This CDR3 region has 14 residues. Germline assignment: CDR1 SGHTA and CDR2 FQGTGA. The CDR3 here is CASSPRQGMNEQFF. CDR3 coding DNA: TGTGCCAGCAGCCCCCGTCAGGGGATGAATGAGCAGTTCTTC.

V gene TRBV5-1 combines with J gene TRBJ2-5, with 8 nucleotides matching TRBD2. The CDR3 has 13 residues. Trimming removed 5 bases from V and 2 bases from J; junction bases left unmatched: 2. CDR1 is SGHRS, CDR2 YFSETQ, per germline. As DNA, the CDR3 is TGCGCCAGCAGGGCTAGCGGGCAAGAGACCCAGTACTTC. It translates to CASRASGQETQYF.

The chain recombines TRBV4-2 with TRBJ2-2, with 9 bases matching TRBD2. V lost 3 bases to trimming and J lost 5 bases; unmatched junction nucleotides: 4. Germline assignment: CDR1 LGHNA and CDR2 YNFKEQ. The CDR3 loop spans 15 amino acids. The CDR3 DNA reads TGTGCCAGCAGCCAGTTAGCGGGGGATACCGGGGAGCTGTTTTTT. Protein sequence: CASSQLAGDTGELFF.

In nucleotides, the CDR3 is TGTGCCAGCAGCCCCGACTGGAGGCGGGGAGGCTACACCTTC. Its translation: CASSPDWRRGGYTF. The chain couples TRBV6-5 to TRBJ1-2, with unresolved D. The germline CDR1 and CDR2 sequences are MNHEY and SVGAGI. This CDR3 spans 14 amino acids. The germline V and J ends were trimmed by 6 bases and 8 bases, with 19 bases remaining between them.